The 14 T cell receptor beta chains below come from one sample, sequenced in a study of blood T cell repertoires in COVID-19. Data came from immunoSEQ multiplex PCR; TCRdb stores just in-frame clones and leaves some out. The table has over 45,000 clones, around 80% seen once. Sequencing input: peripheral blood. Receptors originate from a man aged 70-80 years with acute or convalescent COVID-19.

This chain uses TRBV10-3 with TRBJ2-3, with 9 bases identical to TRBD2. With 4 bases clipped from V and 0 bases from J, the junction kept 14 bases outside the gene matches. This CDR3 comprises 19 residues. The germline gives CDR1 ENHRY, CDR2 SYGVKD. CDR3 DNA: TGTGCCATCAGTGGAGGGCCCGCGGGGGGGGAAACTAGCACAGATACGCAGTATTTT. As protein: CAISGGPAGGETSTDTQYF.

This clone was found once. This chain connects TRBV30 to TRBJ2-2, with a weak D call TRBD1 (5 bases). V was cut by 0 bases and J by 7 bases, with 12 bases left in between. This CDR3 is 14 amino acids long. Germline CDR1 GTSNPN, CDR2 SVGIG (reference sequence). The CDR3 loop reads CAWSVRTSGGELFF. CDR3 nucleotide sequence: TGTGCCTGGAGTGTACGGACATCAGGCGGGGAGCTGTTTTTT.

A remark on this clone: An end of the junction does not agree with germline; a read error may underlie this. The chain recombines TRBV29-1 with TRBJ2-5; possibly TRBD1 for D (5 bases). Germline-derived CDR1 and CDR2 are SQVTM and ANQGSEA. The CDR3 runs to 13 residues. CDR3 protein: CSGVGPSQGTQYF. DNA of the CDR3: TGCAGCGGCGTGGGGCCCTCCCAAGGGACCCAGTACTTC.

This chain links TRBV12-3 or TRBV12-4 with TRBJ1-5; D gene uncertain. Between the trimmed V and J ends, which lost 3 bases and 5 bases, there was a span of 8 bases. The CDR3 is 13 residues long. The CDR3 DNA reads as TGTGCCAGCAGTTTCGGAGAACATCAGCCCCAGCATTTT. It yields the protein CASSFGEHQPQHF.

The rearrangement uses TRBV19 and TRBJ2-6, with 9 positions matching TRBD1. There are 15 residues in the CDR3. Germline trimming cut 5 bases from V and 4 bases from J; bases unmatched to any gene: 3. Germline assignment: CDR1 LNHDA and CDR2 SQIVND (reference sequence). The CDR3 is CASSVQGAGANVLTF. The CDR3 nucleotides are TGTGCCAGTAGTGTACAGGGGGCCGGGGCCAACGTCCTGACTTTC.

CDR3 in amino acids: CASRGYRALFTEAFF. CDR3 DNA sequence: TGTGCCAGCAGGGGGTACAGGGCGTTGTTCACTGAAGCTTTCTTT. V gene TRBV6-5 combines with J gene TRBJ1-1, with a weak D call TRBD1 (6 bases). Trimming took off 6 bases at V and 4 bases at J, with 18 bases between the two ends. The CDR3 covers 15 residues. The germline V gene has CDR1 MNHEY and CDR2 SVGAGI.

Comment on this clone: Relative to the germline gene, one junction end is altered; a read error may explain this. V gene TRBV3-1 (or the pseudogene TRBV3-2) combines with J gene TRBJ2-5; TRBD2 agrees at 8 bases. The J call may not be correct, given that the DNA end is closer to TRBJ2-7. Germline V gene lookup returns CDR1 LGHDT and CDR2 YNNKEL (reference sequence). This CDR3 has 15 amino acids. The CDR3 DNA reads TGTGCCAGCAGCCGACCGGGACTAGTCTCCTCCGAGCAGTACTTC. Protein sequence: CASSRPGLVSSEQYF.

The CDR3 DNA sequence: TGTGCCAGCAGTTTCCGGCGGGAGGGCCGTGATACGCAGTATTTT. The encoded protein is CASSFRREGRDTQYF. The chain uses TRBV27 and TRBJ2-3; 9 bases line up with TRBD2. With V trimmed by 3 bases and J by 6 bases, 7 bases remained unmatched. Germline CDR1 reads MNHEY; CDR2 reads SMNVEV (reference sequence). The CDR3 loop spans 15 amino acids.

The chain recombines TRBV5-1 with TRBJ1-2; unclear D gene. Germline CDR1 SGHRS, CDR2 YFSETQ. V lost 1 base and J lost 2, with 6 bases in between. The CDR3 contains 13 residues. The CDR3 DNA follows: TGCGCCAGCAGCTTGATCACAAACTATGGCTACACCTTC. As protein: CASSLITNYGYTF.

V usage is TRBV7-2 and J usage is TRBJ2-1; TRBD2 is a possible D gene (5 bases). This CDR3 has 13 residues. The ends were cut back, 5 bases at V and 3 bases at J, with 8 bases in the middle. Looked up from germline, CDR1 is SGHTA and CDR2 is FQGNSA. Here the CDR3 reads CASSLTSYNEQFF. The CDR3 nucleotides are TGTGCCAGCAGCCTAACTAGCTACAATGAGCAGTTCTTC.

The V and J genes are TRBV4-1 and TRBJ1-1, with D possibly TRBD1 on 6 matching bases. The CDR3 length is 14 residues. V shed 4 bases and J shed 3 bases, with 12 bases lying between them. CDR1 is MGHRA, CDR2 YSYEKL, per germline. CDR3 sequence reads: CASSLTGTDTEAFF. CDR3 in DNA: TGCGCCAGCAGCCTCACAGGGACGGACACTGAAGCTTTCTTT.

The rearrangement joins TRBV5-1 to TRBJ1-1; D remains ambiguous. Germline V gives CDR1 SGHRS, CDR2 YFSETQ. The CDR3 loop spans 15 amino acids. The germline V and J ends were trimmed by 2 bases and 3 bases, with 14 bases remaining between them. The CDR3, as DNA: TGCGCCAGCAGCTTAGGTGGGAGCGAGGACACTGAAGCTTTCTTT. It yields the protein CASSLGGSEDTEAFF.

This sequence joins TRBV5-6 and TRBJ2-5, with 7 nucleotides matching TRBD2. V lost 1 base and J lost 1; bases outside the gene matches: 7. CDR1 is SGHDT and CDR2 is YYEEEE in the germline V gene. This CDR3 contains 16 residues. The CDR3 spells CASSLFGSSGQETQYF. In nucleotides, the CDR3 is TGTGCCAGCAGCTTGTTTGGATCTAGCGGCCAAGAGACCCAGTACTTC. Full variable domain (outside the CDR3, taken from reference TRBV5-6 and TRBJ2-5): DAGVTQSPTHLIKTRGQQVTLRCSPKSGHDTVSWYQQALGQGPQFIFQYYEEEERQRGNFPDRFSGHQFPNYSSELNVNALLLGDSALYLCASSLFGSSGQETQYFGPGTRLLVL.

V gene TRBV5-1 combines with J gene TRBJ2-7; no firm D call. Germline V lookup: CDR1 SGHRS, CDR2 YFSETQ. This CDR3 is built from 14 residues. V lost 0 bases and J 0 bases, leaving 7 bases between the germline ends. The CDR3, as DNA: TGCGCCAGCAGCTTGGCCGGGTCCTCCTACGAGCAGTACTTC. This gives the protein CASSLAGSSYEQYF.